The T cell receptor (beta chain) described here comes from a study of T cell clonality in common variable immunodeficiency. V was trimmed by 3 bases and J by 4 bases, leaving 15 bases between them. This CDR3 region has 15 residues. Germline CDR1 and CDR2: GTSNPN and SVGIG (reference sequence). A few counts support this clone. The antigen is not known. The read finishes 3 residues shy of the CDR3 end, and the germline J gene is used to complete it. Aged roughly 8 to 65 years, CVID subjects averaged about 42 years old. Donors gave roughly 4.5 to 9 ml heparinized peripheral whole blood. The method was immunoSEQ multiplex PCR; TCRdb's version includes in-frame clones alone and lacks a portion of them. Reported are more than 35,000 clones, none seen only once; the ten largest carry roughly 5.6%. The study's findings and limits: In common variable immunodeficiency, TCR beta chains reportedly carried fewer deletions and N-nucleotide insertions.

The source of this sequence is a human donor with common variable immunodeficiency. The sequenced material came from peripheral blood mononuclear cells. This rearrangement joins TRBV30 to TRBJ1-4; possible D gene TRBD1, 5 bases. CDR3 DNA, as far as it was read: TGTGCCTGGAGAAATCTCGCAGGGCTTAATGAAAAA. This encodes CAWRNLAGLNEK. The full CDR3 sequence reads CAWRNLAGLNEKLFF.